This T cell receptor (beta chain) was retrieved from a study of T cell responses to AZD1222 COVID-19 vaccine. CDR1 and CDR2 from the germline V gene are KGHSH and LQKENI. V lost 6 bases, J lost 12 bases, and 13 bases stayed unmatched. The CDR3 runs to 14 residues. Sequenced by immunoSEQ multiplex PCR; TCRdb stores in-frame clones only, minus some. The profile shows roughly 65,000 clones, 88% of them singletons. The chain is built from TRBV18 and TRBJ1-4, with 7 nucleotides matching TRBD1. The sequence came from an adult in good health. Sequencing used peripheral blood, obtained on day 0 of AZD1222 vaccination. CDR3 DNA: TGTGCCAGCTCCGTCGACAGGGTAGGGAAAGAACTGTTTTTT. Its protein is CASSVDRVGKELFF.